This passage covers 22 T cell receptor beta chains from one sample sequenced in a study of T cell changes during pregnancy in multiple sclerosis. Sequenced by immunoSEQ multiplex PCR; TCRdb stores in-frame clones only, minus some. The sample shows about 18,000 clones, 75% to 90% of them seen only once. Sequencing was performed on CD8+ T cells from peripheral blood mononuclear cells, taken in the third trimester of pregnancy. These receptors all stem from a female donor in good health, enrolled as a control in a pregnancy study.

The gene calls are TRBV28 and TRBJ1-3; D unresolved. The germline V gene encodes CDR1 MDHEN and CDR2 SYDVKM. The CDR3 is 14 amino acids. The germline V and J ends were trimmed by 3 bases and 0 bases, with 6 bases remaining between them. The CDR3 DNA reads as TGTGCCAGCAGTTTGACAACCTCTGGAAACACCATATATTTT. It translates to CASSLTTSGNTIYF.

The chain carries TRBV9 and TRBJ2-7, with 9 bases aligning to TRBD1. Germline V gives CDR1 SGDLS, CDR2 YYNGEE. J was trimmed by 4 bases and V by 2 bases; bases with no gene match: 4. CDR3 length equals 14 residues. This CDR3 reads CASSVGTGIYEQYF. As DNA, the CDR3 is TGTGCCAGCAGCGTCGGGACAGGGATTTACGAGCAGTACTTC.

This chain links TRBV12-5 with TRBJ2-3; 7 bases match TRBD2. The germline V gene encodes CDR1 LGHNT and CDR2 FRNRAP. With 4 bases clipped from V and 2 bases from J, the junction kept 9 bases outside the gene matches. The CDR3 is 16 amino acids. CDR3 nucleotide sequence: TGTGCTAGTGGTTGGGCTAGCGGATTTCCCACAGATACGCAGTATTTT. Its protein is CASGWASGFPTDTQYF.

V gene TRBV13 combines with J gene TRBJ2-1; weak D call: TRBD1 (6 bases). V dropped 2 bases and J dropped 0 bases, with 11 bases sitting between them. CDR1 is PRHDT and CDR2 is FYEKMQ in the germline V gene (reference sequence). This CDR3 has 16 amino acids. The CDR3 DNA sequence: TGTGCCAGCAGCTTATATGAGGGGGTCTCCTACAATGAGCAGTTCTTC. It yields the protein CASSLYEGVSYNEQFF.

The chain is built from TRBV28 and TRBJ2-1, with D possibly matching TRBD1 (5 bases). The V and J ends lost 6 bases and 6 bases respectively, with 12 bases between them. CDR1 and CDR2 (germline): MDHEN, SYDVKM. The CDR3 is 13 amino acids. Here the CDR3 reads CASSQMGPNEQFF. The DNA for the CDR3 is TGTGCCAGCAGCCAAATGGGGCCCAATGAGCAGTTCTTC.

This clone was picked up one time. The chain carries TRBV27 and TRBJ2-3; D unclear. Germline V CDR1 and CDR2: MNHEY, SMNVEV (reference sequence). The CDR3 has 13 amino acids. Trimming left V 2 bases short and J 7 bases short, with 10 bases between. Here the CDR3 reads CASSLIAEHTQYF. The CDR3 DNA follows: TGTGCCAGCAGTTTAATCGCGGAGCATACGCAGTATTTT.

The CDR3: CASSSLGGIGRETQYF. CDR3 DNA: TGTGCCAGCAGTTCCCTCGGGGGTATCGGGCGAGAGACCCAGTACTTC. This chain links TRBV27 with TRBJ2-5, with D tentatively TRBD2 (6 bases). Germline CDR1 MNHEY, CDR2 SMNVEV (reference sequence). The CDR3 covers 16 residues. V was cut by 4 bases and J by 4 bases, with 19 bases left in between.

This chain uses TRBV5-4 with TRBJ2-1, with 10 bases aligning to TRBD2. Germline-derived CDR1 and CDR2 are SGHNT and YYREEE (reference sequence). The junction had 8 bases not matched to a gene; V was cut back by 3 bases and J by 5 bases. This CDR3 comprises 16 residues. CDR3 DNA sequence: TGTGCCAGCAGCTCTGGGGGCACTAGCGGGGACAATGAGCAGTTCTTC. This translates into CASSSGGTSGDNEQFF. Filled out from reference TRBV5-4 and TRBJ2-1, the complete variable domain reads ETGVTQSPTHLIKTRGQQVTLRCSSQSGHNTVSWYQQALGQGPQFIFQYYREEENGRGNFPPRFSGLQFPNYSSELNVNALELDDSALYLCASSSGGTSGDNEQFFGPGTRLTVL.

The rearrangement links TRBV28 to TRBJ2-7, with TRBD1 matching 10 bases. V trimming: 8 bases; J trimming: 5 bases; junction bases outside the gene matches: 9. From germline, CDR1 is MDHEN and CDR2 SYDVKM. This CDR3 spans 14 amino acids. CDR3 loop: CASLTAGTGDEQYF. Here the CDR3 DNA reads TGTGCCAGCCTGACAGCCGGGACAGGGGACGAGCAGTACTTC. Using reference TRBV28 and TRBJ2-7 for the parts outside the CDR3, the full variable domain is DVKVTQSSRYLVKRTGEKVFLECVQDMDHENMFWYRQDPGLGLRLIYFSYDVKMKEKGDIPEGYSVSREKKERFSLILESASTNQTSMYLCASLTAGTGDEQYFGPGTRLTVT.

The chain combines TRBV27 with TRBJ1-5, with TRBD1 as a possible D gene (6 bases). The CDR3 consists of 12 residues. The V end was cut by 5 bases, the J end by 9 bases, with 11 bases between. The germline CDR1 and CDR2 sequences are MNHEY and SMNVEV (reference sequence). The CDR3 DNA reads TGTGCCAGCAGTGAGGGGGTGGGGCCCCAGCATTTT. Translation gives CASSEGVGPQHF.

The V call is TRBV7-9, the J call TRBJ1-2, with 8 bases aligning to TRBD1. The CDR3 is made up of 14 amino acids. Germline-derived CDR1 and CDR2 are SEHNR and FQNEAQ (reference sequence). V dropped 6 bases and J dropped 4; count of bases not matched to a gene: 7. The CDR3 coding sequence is TGTGCCAGCAGGACCGGGGACAGGTTCTATGGCTACACCTTC. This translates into CASRTGDRFYGYTF.

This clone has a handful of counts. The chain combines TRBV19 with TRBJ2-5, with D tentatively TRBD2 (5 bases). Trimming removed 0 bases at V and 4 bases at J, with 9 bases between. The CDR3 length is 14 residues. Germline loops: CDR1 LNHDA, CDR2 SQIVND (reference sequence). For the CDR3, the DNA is TGTGCCAGTAGTATAGAGGGTCGGGGAGAGACCCAGTACTTC. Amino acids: CASSIEGRGETQYF.

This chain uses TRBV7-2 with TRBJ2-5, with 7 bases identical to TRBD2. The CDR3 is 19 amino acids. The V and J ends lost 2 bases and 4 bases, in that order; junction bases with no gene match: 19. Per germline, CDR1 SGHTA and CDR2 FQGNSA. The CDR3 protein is CASSLTGPFVSGVGETQYF. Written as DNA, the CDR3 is TGTGCCAGCAGCTTAACTGGACCGTTTGTGAGCGGGGTAGGAGAGACCCAGTACTTC. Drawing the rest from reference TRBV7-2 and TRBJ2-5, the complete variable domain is GAGVSQSPSNKVTEKGKDVELRCDPISGHTALYWYRQSLGQGLEFLIYFQGNSAPDKSGLPSDRFSAERTGGSVSTLTIQRTQQEDSAVYLCASSLTGPFVSGVGETQYFGPGTRLLVL.

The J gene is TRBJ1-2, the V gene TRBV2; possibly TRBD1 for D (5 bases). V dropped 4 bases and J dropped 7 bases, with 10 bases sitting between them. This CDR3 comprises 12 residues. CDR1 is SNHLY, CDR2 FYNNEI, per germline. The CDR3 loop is CASSVRRGGYTF. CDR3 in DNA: TGTGCCAGCAGTGTAAGGAGGGGTGGCTACACCTTC.

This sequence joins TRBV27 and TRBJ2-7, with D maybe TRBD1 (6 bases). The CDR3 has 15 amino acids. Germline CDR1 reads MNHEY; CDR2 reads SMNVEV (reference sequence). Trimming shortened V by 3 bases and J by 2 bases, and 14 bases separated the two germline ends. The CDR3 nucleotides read TGTGCCAGCAGTTTGTCCGGGACACTCGCCTACGAGCAGTACTTC. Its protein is CASSLSGTLAYEQYF.

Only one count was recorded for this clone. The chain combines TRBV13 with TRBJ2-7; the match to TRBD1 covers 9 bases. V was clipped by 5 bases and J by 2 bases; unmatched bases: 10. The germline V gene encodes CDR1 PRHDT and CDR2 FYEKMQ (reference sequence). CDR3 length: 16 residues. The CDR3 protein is CASSPNQGQGPYEQYF. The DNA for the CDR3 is TGTGCCAGCAGCCCAAATCAGGGACAGGGTCCCTACGAGCAGTACTTC.

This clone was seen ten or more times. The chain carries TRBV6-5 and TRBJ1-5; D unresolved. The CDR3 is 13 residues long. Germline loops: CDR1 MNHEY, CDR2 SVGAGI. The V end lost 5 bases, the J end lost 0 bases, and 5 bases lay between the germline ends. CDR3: CASSPYSNQPQHF. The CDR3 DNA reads TGTGCCAGCAGTCCCTATAGCAATCAGCCCCAGCATTTT.

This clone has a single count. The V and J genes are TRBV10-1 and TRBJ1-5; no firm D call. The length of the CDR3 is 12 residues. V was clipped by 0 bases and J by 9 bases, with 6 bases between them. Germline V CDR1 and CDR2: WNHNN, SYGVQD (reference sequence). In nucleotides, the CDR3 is TGCGCCAGCAGTGAGTCCTCGTGGCCCCAGCATTTT. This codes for CASSESSWPQHF.

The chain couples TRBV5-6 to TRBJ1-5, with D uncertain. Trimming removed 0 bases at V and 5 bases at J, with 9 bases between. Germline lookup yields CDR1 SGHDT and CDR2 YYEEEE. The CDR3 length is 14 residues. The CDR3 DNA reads TGTGCCAGCAGCTTGGAGGGAGAGGATCAGCCCCAGCATTTT. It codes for CASSLEGEDQPQHF.

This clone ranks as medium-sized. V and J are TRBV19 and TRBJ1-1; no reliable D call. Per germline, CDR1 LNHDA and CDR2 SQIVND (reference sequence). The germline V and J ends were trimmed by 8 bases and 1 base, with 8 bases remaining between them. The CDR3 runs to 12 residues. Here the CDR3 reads CASSNWNTEAFF. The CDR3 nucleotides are TGTGCCAGTTCTAACTGGAACACTGAAGCTTTCTTT. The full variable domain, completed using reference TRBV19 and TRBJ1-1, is DGGITQSPKYLFRKEGQNVTLSCEQNLNHDAMYWYRQDPGQGLRLIYYSQIVNDFQKGDIAEGYSVSREKKESFPLTVTSAQKNPTAFYLCASSNWNTEAFFGQGTRLTVV.

CDR3 DNA sequence: TGTGCCAGCAGCCCACTTCCAAACACCGGGGAGCTGTTTTTT. Amino acids: CASSPLPNTGELFF. The chain combines TRBV5-6 with TRBJ2-2, with D uncertain. Trimming cost V 4 bases and J 2 bases, with 9 bases left between them. CDR3 length equals 14 residues. Germline-derived CDR1 and CDR2 are SGHDT and YYEEEE.

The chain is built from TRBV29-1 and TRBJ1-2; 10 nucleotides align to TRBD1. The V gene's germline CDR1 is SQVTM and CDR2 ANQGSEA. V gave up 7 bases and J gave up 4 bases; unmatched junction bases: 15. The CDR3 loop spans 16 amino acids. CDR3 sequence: CSAITGTGDPSYGYTF. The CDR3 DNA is TGCAGCGCAATCACCGGGACAGGGGACCCAAGCTATGGCTACACCTTC.